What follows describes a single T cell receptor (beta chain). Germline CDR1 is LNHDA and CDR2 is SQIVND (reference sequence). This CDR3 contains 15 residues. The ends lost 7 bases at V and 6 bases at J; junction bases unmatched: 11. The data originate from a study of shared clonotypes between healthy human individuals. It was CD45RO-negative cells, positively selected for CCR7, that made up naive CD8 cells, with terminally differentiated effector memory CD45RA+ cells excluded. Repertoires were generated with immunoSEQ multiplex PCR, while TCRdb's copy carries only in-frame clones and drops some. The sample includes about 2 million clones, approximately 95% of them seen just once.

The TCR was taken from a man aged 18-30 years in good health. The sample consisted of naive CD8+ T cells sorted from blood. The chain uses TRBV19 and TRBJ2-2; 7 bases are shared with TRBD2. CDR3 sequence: CASTWRREMPGELFF. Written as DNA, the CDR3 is TGTGCCAGTACCTGGCGGCGGGAGATGCCCGGGGAGCTGTTTTTT.